The 5 T cell receptor beta chains presented below share a single source sample, sequenced in a study of cytomegalovirus exposure and HLA in healthy donors. The PCR used 60 Vbeta and 13 Jbeta primers. Sequencing used immunoSEQ multiplex PCR; TCRdb keeps in-frame clones, though not all of them. The repertoire holds under 200,000 clones, around 68% seen once, with less than 1.5% in the top ten. Sequences were obtained from PBMCs. The receptors here all came from a man aged 50 to 59 in good health and CMV-seronegative.

This clone was counted only a few times. The rearrangement links TRBV6-1 to TRBJ2-7; TRBD1 agrees at 8 bases. The CDR3 is 15 amino acids. Germline V gives CDR1 MNHNS, CDR2 SASEGT. Trimming at V came to 3 bases and at J to 4 bases, leaving 8 bases not matched to a gene. Here the CDR3 DNA reads TGTGCCAGCAGTGAGAACAGGGGGTCTCCTTACGAGCAGTACTTC. Its protein product is CASSENRGSPYEQYF.

CDR3 sequence: CASGFGGGGTDTQYF. DNA for the CDR3: TGTGCTAGTGGTTTCGGCGGGGGGGGCACAGATACGCAGTATTTT. The J gene is TRBJ2-3, the V gene TRBV12-5; 9 nucleotides align to TRBD2. Germline V gives CDR1 LGHNT, CDR2 FRNRAP. With 3 bases clipped from V and 1 base from J, the junction kept 2 bases outside the gene matches. This CDR3 is 15 amino acids long.

V usage is TRBV6-1 and J usage is TRBJ2-7, with TRBD2 identical over 7 bases. The junction had 7 bases not matched to a gene; V was cut back by 2 bases and J by 9 bases. The length of the CDR3 is 13 residues. CDR1 MNHNS and CDR2 SASEGT come from the germline V gene. This CDR3 reads CASSELAAFGQYF. For the CDR3, the DNA is TGTGCCAGCAGTGAACTAGCGGCCTTCGGGCAGTACTTC.

The chain is built from TRBV25-1 and TRBJ1-2; tentative D call: TRBD1 (5 bases). Germline loops: CDR1 MGHDK, CDR2 SYGVNS. This CDR3 is built from 12 residues. V was pared by 6 bases and J by 6 bases, with 11 bases between. DNA for the CDR3: TGTGCCAGCAGAAGAAAGGGGAATGGCTACACCTTC. It codes for CASRRKGNGYTF.

CDR3 sequence: CASSEALDSPLHF. The CDR3 nucleotides read TGTGCCAGCAGTGAAGCGCTAGATTCACCCCTCCACTTT. The chain recombines TRBV2 with TRBJ1-6; D is ambiguous. V lost 0 bases to trimming and J lost 8 bases, with 5 bases between them. Germline-derived CDR1 and CDR2 are SNHLY and FYNNEI. CDR3 length: 13 amino acids.